The 10 T cell receptor beta chains below come from one sample, sequenced in a study of blood T cell repertoires in COVID-19. Assay: immunoSEQ multiplex PCR; the TCRdb copy retains only in-frame clones and omits some. Seen here are 200,000 to 250,000 clones, approximately 80% observed once, and the top ten hold 4.9%. Specimen: peripheral blood. Source of these receptors: a woman over 75 with active or convalescent COVID-19.

V is TRBV3-1 (or the pseudogene TRBV3-2) and J is TRBJ2-4, with TRBD2 matching 11 bases. Germline V gene data show CDR1 as LGHDT and CDR2 as YNNKEL (reference sequence). The junction had 7 bases not matched to a gene; V was cut back by 1 base and J by 8 bases. The CDR3 consists of 16 residues. CDR3 nucleotide sequence: TGTGCCAGCAGCCAAGGTAGCGGGGGGGCCAGAGACATTCAGTACTTC. The encoded protein is CASSQGSGGARDIQYF.

V is TRBV10-3 and J is TRBJ1-3, with 8 bases lining up with TRBD1. Germline values: CDR1 ENHRY, CDR2 SYGVKD. The CDR3 runs 16 residues. Germline trimming cut 4 bases from V and 1 base from J; bases unmatched to any gene: 6. This chain's CDR3 is CAISGTGGRSGNTIYF. In DNA, the CDR3 is TGTGCCATCAGTGGAACAGGGGGGAGATCTGGAAACACCATATATTTT.

CDR3 protein: CASSPGEGRNTEAFF. Written as DNA, the CDR3 is TGCGCCAGCAGCCCAGGTGAGGGTCGGAACACTGAAGCTTTCTTT. V and J are TRBV5-1 and TRBJ1-1; D not certain. Germline CDR1 and CDR2: SGHRS and YFSETQ. This CDR3 has 15 amino acids. Trimming took 4 bases from V and 1 from J, leaving 14 bases between them.

V and J are TRBV2 and TRBJ2-7, with D tentatively TRBD2 (6 bases). The CDR3 length is 14 residues. V lost 6 bases, J lost 0 bases, and 12 bases lay in between. Germline V gene sequence: CDR1 SNHLY, CDR2 FYNNEI. The CDR3 loop reads CASSRDLRSYEQYF. The DNA for the CDR3 is TGTGCCAGCAGCCGGGACTTACGCTCCTACGAGCAGTACTTC.

The chain uses TRBV3-1 (or the pseudogene TRBV3-2) and TRBJ1-2, with a weak D call TRBD1 (5 bases). Germline CDR1 LGHDT, CDR2 YNNKEL (reference sequence). The V and J ends lost 5 bases and 6 bases respectively, with 19 bases between them. The CDR3 covers 15 residues. The CDR3 DNA follows: TGTGCCAGCAGCTACGGCGCACGGGGAGGGGATGGCTACACCTTC. The encoded protein is CASSYGARGGDGYTF.

The V gene is TRBV5-1, the J gene TRBJ2-2; 12 bases agree with TRBD2. Unmatched junction bases numbered 5, after V lost 2 bases and J lost 0 bases. CDR1 is SGHRS and CDR2 is YFSETQ in the germline V gene. There are 18 residues in the CDR3. The CDR3 DNA reads as TGCGCCAGCAGCTTATCTACTAGCGGGAGGTCGAACACCGGGGAGCTGTTTTTT. This sequence encodes CASSLSTSGRSNTGELFF.

Worth noting for this clone: This specimen includes other DNA sequences encoding the same CDR3. This rearrangement joins TRBV5-1 to TRBJ2-1, with D tentatively TRBD2 (6 bases). V gave up 0 bases and J gave up 1 base, with 8 bases separating them. The germline gives CDR1 SGHRS, CDR2 YFSETQ. This CDR3 is 15 amino acids long. The CDR3 here is CASSLGSGSYNEQFF. The CDR3 bases are TGCGCCAGCAGCTTGGGTAGCGGTTCCTACAATGAGCAGTTCTTC. Looking up the rest from reference TRBV5-1 and TRBJ2-1 gives the full variable domain: KAGVTQTPRYLIKTRGQQVTLSCSPISGHRSVSWYQQTPGQGLQFLFEYFSETQRNKGNFPGRFSGRQFSNSRSEMNVSTLELGDSALYLCASSLGSGSYNEQFFGPGTRLTVL.

The V and J genes are TRBV6-1 and TRBJ1-2; TRBD1 matches at 12 bases. Germline loops: CDR1 MNHNS, CDR2 SASEGT. After removal of 0 bases from V and 0 bases from J, the junction contained 11 bases not matched to a gene. The CDR3 runs 20 residues. CDR3 DNA: TGTGCCAGCAGTGAAGCCGCCGGGACAGGGGGCTTATACGCTAACTATGGCTACACCTTC. The encoded protein is CASSEAAGTGGLYANYGYTF.

Only one count was recorded for this clone. The V gene is TRBV5-1, the J gene TRBJ2-2; 7 bases fit TRBD1. Germline loops: CDR1 SGHRS, CDR2 YFSETQ. The CDR3 is 17 amino acids. J gave up 7 bases and V 3 bases, and 15 bases lay outside the gene matches. In DNA, the CDR3 is TGCGCCAGCAGCTCCATACAGGGGACACCTACTAACGGGGAGCTGTTTTTT. Protein: CASSSIQGTPTNGELFF. Combining the CDR3 with reference TRBV5-1 and TRBJ2-2 gives the whole variable domain KAGVTQTPRYLIKTRGQQVTLSCSPISGHRSVSWYQQTPGQGLQFLFEYFSETQRNKGNFPGRFSGRQFSNSRSEMNVSTLELGDSALYLCASSSIQGTPTNGELFFGEGSRLTVL.

The chain is built from TRBV6-5 and TRBJ2-1; the match to TRBD1 covers 10 bases. V was clipped by 7 bases and J by 4 bases; unmatched bases: 4. CDR3 length: 14 amino acids. Germline-derived CDR1 and CDR2 are MNHEY and SVGAGI. CDR3 nucleotides: TGTGCCAGCAAGCGGGACAGGGGTTACAATGAGCAGTTCTTC. Residues: CASKRDRGYNEQFF.